This T cell receptor (beta chain) was found in a study of blood T cell repertoires in COVID-19. Study context: Donors in the United States, Italy and Spain gave samples during acute or convalescent COVID-19.

Profiled with immunoSEQ multiplex PCR; TCRdb holds only in-frame clones, not every one. The profile covers 170,000 or so clones, with roughly 90% appearing a single time and about 6.5% taken by the ten largest. The study drew participants aged roughly 18 to 89 years from some 23 US areas. Recovered status applied to Cohort 3 donors who had two consecutive negative PCRs. It also applied to those with clearance or with symptom resolution. This TCR derives from a woman aged 50 to 60 who had recovered from COVID-19. The sequencing input was PBMCs or T cells enriched from blood (not recorded which).

In DNA, the CDR3 is TGTGCCAGCAGTTACCCGACTAGCGGGAGAAACAATGAGCAGTTCTTC. Protein: CASSYPTSGRNNEQFF. The chain recombines TRBV6-2 or TRBV6-3 with TRBJ2-1, with TRBD2 matching over 12 bases. The V gene end was trimmed by 2 bases and the J gene end by 5 bases; junction bases not matched to a gene: 4. This CDR3 comprises 16 residues. CDR1 is MNHEY, CDR2 SVGEGT, per germline.